One and the same sample provided the 25 T cell receptor beta chains below, sequenced in a study of somatic mutations in cytotoxic T cells in rheumatoid arthritis listed by TCRdb under 2017. Library preparation employed the immunoSEQ multiplex PCR assay. Drawn from immuneACCESS, this table holds only the in-frame rearrangements with V and J called that TCRdb kept. Clones are partly lost; checked studies trace under half to an unresolved V gene and leave the rest unexplained. This sample gives 15,000 to 20,000 clones in total; around 68% of them show up just once. Approximately 5.3% of the sample is taken by the ten largest. Material: CD8+ T cells sorted from blood. The origin of the receptors is a man aged 55-75 years in good health.

This clone occurred a few times. The genes are TRBV4-1 and TRBJ2-1; TRBD2 matches 11 bases. Germline V gene lookup returns CDR1 MGHRA and CDR2 YSYEKL. This CDR3 spans 17 amino acids. Trimming removed 1 base from V and 4 bases from J; junction bases left unmatched: 6. The CDR3 is CASSQGTSGGYYNEQFF. The CDR3 nucleotides read TGCGCCAGCAGCCAAGGAACTAGCGGGGGATATTACAATGAGCAGTTCTTC.

This clone was found a few times. V and J are TRBV7-9 and TRBJ2-7, with D perhaps matching TRBD2 (7 bases). Germline assignment: CDR1 SEHNR and CDR2 FQNEAQ (reference sequence). The V end was cut by 7 bases, the J end by 2 bases, with 12 bases between. The CDR3 has 13 amino acids. CDR3 nucleotide sequence: TGTGCCAGCACCAAGGGGGGGCCCTACGAGCAGTACTTC. This translates into CASTKGGPYEQYF.

This chain connects TRBV7-9 to TRBJ2-3; the D gene is possibly TRBD2 (5 bases). The CDR3 totals 15 residues. CDR1 and CDR2 (germline): SEHNR, FQNEAQ (reference sequence). Deletions cut 6 bases from V and 1 base from J, with 14 bases between. CDR3 bases: TGTGCCAGCAGATCGCGAGCGGAGGGCACAGATACGCAGTATTTT. It is translated as CASRSRAEGTDTQYF.

The chain combines TRBV27 with TRBJ2-2; D not resolved. This CDR3 has 15 residues. The V gene's germline CDR1 is MNHEY and CDR2 SMNVEV (reference sequence). V lost 5 bases to trimming and J lost 2 bases, with 12 bases between them. The CDR3: CASSTATFNTGELFF. Here the CDR3 DNA reads TGTGCCAGCAGTACCGCGACATTTAACACCGGGGAGCTGTTTTTT.

This clone appeared a few times. V usage is TRBV18 and J usage is TRBJ2-3; TRBD2 might be the D (7 bases). The V gene lost 2 bases and the J gene lost 2 bases, with 11 bases spanning the gap. Germline V gene sequence: CDR1 KGHSH, CDR2 LQKENI. The CDR3 is 15 residues long. CDR3 nucleotides: TGTGCCAGCTCACCAGGGGGGGCCCACACAGATACGCAGTATTTT. Its translation: CASSPGGAHTDTQYF.

The gene calls are TRBV27 and TRBJ2-7; weak D call: TRBD1 (5 bases). CDR1 MNHEY and CDR2 SMNVEV come from the germline V gene (reference sequence). CDR3 length equals 13 residues. Trimming took off 6 bases at V and 2 bases at J, with 11 bases between the two ends. The CDR3 DNA follows: TGTGCCAGCAGCTCGGACAAGCCCTACGAGCAGTACTTC. Amino acids: CASSSDKPYEQYF.

CDR3 nucleotide sequence: TGTGCCAGCAGTGAGGGACAGTTCAATCAGCCCCAGCATTTT. Translating gives CASSEGQFNQPQHF. The rearrangement links TRBV2 to TRBJ1-5, with 7 bases matching TRBD1. Germline CDR1 SNHLY, CDR2 FYNNEI. The CDR3 consists of 14 residues. Trimming took 3 bases from V and 3 from J; bases not matched to a gene: 2.

The chain joins TRBV11-2 to TRBJ2-4, with D possibly matching TRBD1 (5 bases). Deletions cut 4 bases from V and 4 bases from J, with 11 bases between. Per the germline V gene, CDR1 is SGHAT and CDR2 is FQNNGV. The CDR3 contains 14 residues. The CDR3 region has the DNA TGTGCCAGCAGCTCCCCAGGGTCAAAAAACATTCAGTACTTC. Amino acids: CASSSPGSKNIQYF.

The genes are TRBV7-3 and TRBJ2-1; 14 bases align to TRBD2. The CDR3 is 17 residues long. Germline lookup yields CDR1 SGHTA and CDR2 FQGTGA. Trimming removed 5 bases from V and 4 bases from J; junction bases left unmatched: 7. This chain's CDR3 is CASSQGTSGSVYNEQFF. The CDR3 bases are TGTGCCAGCAGCCAAGGGACTAGCGGGAGTGTGTACAATGAGCAGTTCTTC. Variable domain in full (rest from reference TRBV7-3 and TRBJ2-1): GAGVSQTPSNKVTEKGKYVELRCDPISGHTALYWYRQSLGQGPEFLIYFQGTGAADDSGLPNDRFFAVRPEGSVSTLKIQRTERGDSAVYLCASSQGTSGSVYNEQFFGPGTRLTVL.

The V call is TRBV29-1, the J call TRBJ2-2, with D possibly matching TRBD1 (5 bases). V lost 0 bases and J 1 base, leaving 15 bases between the germline ends. Looked up from germline, CDR1 is SQVTM and CDR2 is ANQGSEA. The CDR3 spans 17 residues. CDR3 coding DNA: TGCAGCGTTGAAGATCCCCCGGGCAGGGAGAACACCGGGGAGCTGTTTTTT. Its protein is CSVEDPPGRENTGELFF.

The gene calls are TRBV9 and TRBJ2-6; perhaps TRBD2 as D (6 bases). From germline, CDR1 is SGDLS and CDR2 YYNGEE. V lost 0 bases, J lost 0 bases, and 13 bases lay in between. The CDR3 totals 18 residues. The CDR3 loop is CASSVERDLYSGANVLTF. For the CDR3, the DNA is TGTGCCAGCAGCGTAGAGAGGGACTTGTACTCTGGGGCCAACGTCCTGACTTTC.

This chain connects TRBV12-5 to TRBJ2-7; 8 bases line up with TRBD1. The CDR3 length is 13 residues. Germline CDR1 and CDR2: LGHNT and FRNRAP. Losses at the gene ends were 6 bases for V and 6 bases for J; bases not matched to a gene: 7. The CDR3 here is CASGEQGVGEQYF. The DNA for the CDR3 is TGTGCTAGTGGAGAACAGGGGGTCGGCGAGCAGTACTTC. The full variable domain, in which reference TRBV12-5 and TRBJ2-7 provide the parts outside the CDR3, is DARVTQTPRHKVTEMGQEVTMRCQPILGHNTVFWYRQTMMQGLELLAYFRNRAPLDDSGMPKDRFSAEMPDATLATLKIQPSEPRDSAVYFCASGEQGVGEQYFGPGTRLTVT.

The chain employs TRBV9 and TRBJ1-4; D remains unclear. CDR3 length equals 14 residues. CDR1 and CDR2 (germline): SGDLS, YYNGEE. The ends were cut back, 0 bases at V and 4 bases at J, with 7 bases in the middle. CDR3 sequence reads: CASSVGQFNEKLFF. Written as DNA, the CDR3 is TGTGCCAGCAGCGTAGGGCAGTTTAATGAAAAACTGTTTTTT. Supplemented by reference TRBV9 and TRBJ1-4, the full variable domain reads DSGVTQTPKHLITATGQRVTLRCSPRSGDLSVYWYQQSLDQGLQFLIQYYNGEERAKGNILERFSAQQFPDLHSELNLSSLELGDSALYFCASSVGQFNEKLFFGSGTQLSVL.

J is TRBJ2-1 and V is TRBV10-3, with a weak D call TRBD1 (5 bases). Trimming cost V 4 bases and J 8 bases, with 9 bases left between them. Germline V CDR1 and CDR2: ENHRY, SYGVKD. The CDR3 runs to 12 residues. In DNA form, the CDR3 reads TGTGCCATCAGTGGGGGCTTGGATGAGCAGTTCTTC. This translates into CAISGGLDEQFF.

The CDR3 nucleotides are TGTGCCACATCGTGGGGACTAGCGGGAGTGTCCTACGAGCAGTACTTC. This gives the protein CATSWGLAGVSYEQYF. The rearrangement joins TRBV7-9 to TRBJ2-5; 14 positions match TRBD2. The J call is uncertain, as TRBJ2-7 better fits the DNA end. Germline CDR1 reads SEHNR; CDR2 reads FQNEAQ (reference sequence). This CDR3 has 16 amino acids.

The chain joins TRBV19 to TRBJ2-7, with 8 bases identical to TRBD1. The germline V gene encodes CDR1 LNHDA and CDR2 SQIVND (reference sequence). The V and J ends lost 9 bases and 6 bases, in that order; junction bases with no gene match: 4. The CDR3 is 11 residues long. The CDR3 is CASEQGAEQYF. DNA of the CDR3: TGTGCCAGCGAGCAGGGGGCCGAGCAGTACTTC. The full variable domain, its missing parts supplied by reference TRBV19 and TRBJ2-7, is DGGITQSPKYLFRKEGQNVTLSCEQNLNHDAMYWYRQDPGQGLRLIYYSQIVNDFQKGDIAEGYSVSREKKESFPLTVTSAQKNPTAFYLCASEQGAEQYFGPGTRLTVT.

The sample holds a few counts of this clone. The rearrangement links TRBV30 to TRBJ2-7; 13 nucleotides match TRBD2. The germline CDR1 and CDR2 sequences are GTSNPN and SVGIG (reference sequence). The V gene end was trimmed by 2 bases and the J gene end by 4 bases; junction bases not matched to a gene: 8. This CDR3 spans 16 amino acids. The CDR3 DNA is TGTGCCTGGAGTTCCGGGACTAGCGGGATGCGTTACGAGCAGTACTTC. Protein sequence: CAWSSGTSGMRYEQYF.

This clone was seen more than once but under ten times. The chain is built from TRBV19 and TRBJ2-6; D not resolved. Germline loops: CDR1 LNHDA, CDR2 SQIVND (reference sequence). The CDR3 is made up of 14 amino acids. Between the trimmed V and J ends, which lost 3 bases and 3 bases, there was a span of 6 bases. In nucleotides, the CDR3 is TGTGCCAGTAGTATTTCGGGTGGGGCCAACGTCCTGACTTTC. Translation gives CASSISGGANVLTF.

This clone was detected only once. The rearrangement links TRBV27 to TRBJ2-3; the D gene is possibly TRBD1 (6 bases). The germline V gene has CDR1 MNHEY and CDR2 SMNVEV (reference sequence). The CDR3 has 16 amino acids. Trimming took 5 bases from V and 0 from J, leaving 15 bases between them. The CDR3 protein is CASSPDQGPSTDTQYF. As DNA, the CDR3 is TGTGCCAGCAGTCCCGACCAGGGGCCAAGCACAGATACGCAGTATTTT.

This clone was seen just once. The chain recombines TRBV23-1 with TRBJ2-4, with 10 positions matching TRBD1. TRBV23-1 carries the ORF label, with uncertain function. This CDR3 is 15 amino acids long. Trimming removed 3 bases from V and 5 bases from J; junction bases left unmatched: 4. The CDR3, as DNA: TGCGCCAGCAGTCACCGAGGGACAGGGGAAAACATTCAGTACTTC. The encoded protein is CASSHRGTGENIQYF.

This clone has just a few counts. This rearrangement joins TRBV5-6 to TRBJ2-3; 11 bases fit TRBD2. There are 16 residues in the CDR3. Germline CDR1 SGHDT, CDR2 YYEEEE. J gave up 2 bases and V 0 bases, and 2 bases lay outside the gene matches. The CDR3 region has the DNA TGTGCCAGCAGCTTGGGACTAGCGGGGTTCACAGATACGCAGTATTTT. It yields the protein CASSLGLAGFTDTQYF.

The rearrangement joins TRBV2 to TRBJ2-7; 8 bases match TRBD1. From germline, CDR1 is SNHLY and CDR2 FYNNEI. Trimming took 1 base from V and 4 from J; bases not matched to a gene: 6. This CDR3 contains 15 residues. CDR3 nucleotide sequence: TGTGCCAGCAGTGAAGTCAGGGGGCGCAGGTACGAGCAGTACTTC. Translating gives CASSEVRGRRYEQYF.

The genes are TRBV10-3 and TRBJ2-3, with 7 bases lining up with TRBD1. This CDR3 region has 14 residues. CDR1 ENHRY and CDR2 SYGVKD come from the germline V gene. Trimming took 5 bases from V and 1 from J; bases not matched to a gene: 3. CDR3: CAISTGVGTDTQYF. The CDR3 DNA is TGTGCCATCAGTACAGGGGTGGGCACAGATACGCAGTATTTT.

The chain recombines TRBV9 with TRBJ2-3; 12 bases map to TRBD2. The CDR3 is 17 amino acids. J was trimmed by 2 bases and V by 0 bases; bases with no gene match: 4. The germline CDR1 and CDR2 sequences are SGDLS and YYNGEE. The CDR3 reads CASSVDTSGRSTDTQYF. For the CDR3, the DNA is TGTGCCAGCAGCGTAGATACTAGCGGGAGGTCCACAGATACGCAGTATTTT.

This clone appeared a single time. The chain combines TRBV7-3 with TRBJ2-3; the match to TRBD2 covers 9 bases. The trim removed 2 bases at V and 4 bases at J, leaving 10 bases unmatched. Germline CDR1 SGHTA, CDR2 FQGTGA. The CDR3 extends over 17 amino acids. In DNA form, the CDR3 reads TGTGCCAGCAGCTTATTCAATAGCGGGAGTTTCCCAGATACGCAGTATTTT. It yields the protein CASSLFNSGSFPDTQYF.